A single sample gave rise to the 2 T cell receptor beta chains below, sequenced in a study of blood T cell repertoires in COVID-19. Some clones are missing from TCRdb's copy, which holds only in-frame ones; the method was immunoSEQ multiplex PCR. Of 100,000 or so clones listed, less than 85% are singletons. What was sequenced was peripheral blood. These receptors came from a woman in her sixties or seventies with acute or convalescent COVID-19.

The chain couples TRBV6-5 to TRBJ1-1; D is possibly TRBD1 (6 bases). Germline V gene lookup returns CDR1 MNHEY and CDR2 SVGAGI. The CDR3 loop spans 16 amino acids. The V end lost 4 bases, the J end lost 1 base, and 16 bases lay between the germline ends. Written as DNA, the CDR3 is TGTGCCAGCAGTTTCAACAGGGTTGCGAAGAACACTGAAGCTTTCTTT. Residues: CASSFNRVAKNTEAFF.

The CDR3 region is CASSLTYRSTDTQYF. Written as DNA, the CDR3 is TGTGCCAGCAGCTTAACGTACAGAAGCACAGATACGCAGTATTTT. J is TRBJ2-3 and V is TRBV7-3; D is ambiguous. This CDR3 contains 15 residues. Per germline, CDR1 SGHTA and CDR2 FQGTGA. Trimming took 0 bases from V and 0 from J, leaving 7 bases between them.